Each of the 30 T cell receptor beta chains below was sequenced from the same sample in a study of low-dose radiotherapy and immunotherapy resistance in tumors. Alpha- and beta-chain coverage of first-strand cDNA came from TRAV- and TRBV-specific primers. For amplifying TCRs, the PCR ran for approximately 18 cycles with Phusion, which was used together with a constant-region primer and the adapter on the V primers. Each CDR3 protein gets one entry after TCRdb re-called the reads with MiXCR. This sample carries more than 12,000 distinct CDR3 sequences, roughly half of them seen once, and the ten largest clones take over 3.5%. These receptors all stem from a human donor with advanced metastatic prostate, ovarian, gallbladder or colorectal cancer (not recorded which). This table probably holds off-target reads from a library built for another chain.

This clonotype was recorded a few times. The chain is built from TRBV11-2 and TRBJ2-7; D may be TRBD2 (6 bases). The V end was cut by 11 bases, the J end by 0 bases, with 8 bases between. This CDR3 is 11 amino acids long. Looked up from germline, CDR1 is SGHAT and CDR2 is FQNNGV. CDR3 DNA: TGTGCCGGGGGGAGCTCCTACGAGCAGTACTTC. This gives the protein CAGGSSYEQYF.

This clonotype appeared a few times. V and J are TRBV11-2 and TRBJ2-5; no definite D call. The V end lost 5 bases, the J end lost 5 bases, and 9 bases lay between the germline ends. Germline V gives CDR1 SGHAT, CDR2 FQNNGV. The CDR3 covers 12 residues. The DNA for the CDR3 is TGTGCCAGCAGCCGCATGTCGGAGACCCAGTACTTC. It yields the protein CASSRMSETQYF.

The chain employs TRBV5-1 and TRBJ2-5; 15 nucleotides agree with TRBD2. J lost 5 bases, V lost 3 bases, and 5 bases had no gene match. In germline, CDR1 is SGHRS, CDR2 YFSETQ. This CDR3 is built from 16 residues. CDR3 coding DNA: TGCGCCAGCAGCTCCGGACTAGCGGGGGGGCCGGAGACCCAGTACTTC. Its translation is CASSSGLAGGPETQYF.

In its sample, this clonotype was seen a few times. V usage is TRBV2 and J usage is TRBJ2-6; D gene unclear. There are 14 residues in the CDR3. Germline V CDR1 and CDR2: SNHLY, FYNNEI. V gave up 6 bases and J gave up 0 bases, with 6 bases separating them. The CDR3 protein is CASSPASGANVLTF. CDR3 nucleotides: TGTGCCAGCAGCCCAGCCTCTGGGGCCAACGTCCTGACTTTC.

J is TRBJ1-4 and V is TRBV25-1; D remains unclear. The germline gives CDR1 MGHDK, CDR2 SYGVNS. V was cut by 4 bases and J by 8 bases, with 11 bases left in between. The CDR3 covers 13 residues. CDR3 protein: CASSVQAWEKLFF. In DNA, the CDR3 is TGTGCCAGCAGTGTCCAGGCTTGGGAAAAACTGTTTTTT.

The sample holds one count of this clonotype. This chain uses TRBV29-1 with TRBJ2-7; D is uncertain. The CDR3 consists of 13 residues. Germline CDR1 reads SQVTM; CDR2 reads ANQGSEA. Trimming took off 4 bases at V and 3 bases at J, with 13 bases between the two ends. CDR3 nucleotides: TGCAGCGTTGGTCGTTCAGGAAGCTACGAGCAGTACTTC. Its protein is CSVGRSGSYEQYF.

The chain employs TRBV5-1 and TRBJ2-6; D possibly corresponds to TRBD2 (6 bases). V lost 7 bases and J 1 base, leaving 18 bases between the germline ends. Germline CDR1 and CDR2: SGHRS and YFSETQ. The CDR3 sequence is 17 residues long. CDR3 loop: CASGLMAGISGANVLTF. CDR3 sequence (DNA): TGCGCCAGCGGCCTGATGGCGGGAATTTCTGGGGCCAACGTCCTGACTTTC.

This clonotype has just a few counts. The chain joins TRBV3-1 to TRBJ1-2; 8 bases match TRBD1. Germline-derived CDR1 and CDR2 are LGHDT and YNNKEL (reference sequence). The V gene end was trimmed by 6 bases and the J gene end by 8 bases; junction bases not matched to a gene: 11. The CDR3 is 14 amino acids. The CDR3 loop is CASRAPGTGSGYTF. The CDR3 DNA is TGTGCCAGCAGGGCCCCCGGGACAGGAAGCGGCTACACCTTC. The entire variable domain, with the rest obtained from reference TRBV3-1 and TRBJ1-2, is as follows: DTAVSQTPKYLVTQMGNDKSIKCEQNLGHDTMYWYKQDSKKFLKIMFSYNNKELIINETVPNRFSPKSPDKAHLNLHINSLELGDSAVYFCASRAPGTGSGYTFGSGTRLTVV.

The chain combines TRBV28 with TRBJ1-2; 8 bases are a match to TRBD1. The V segment lost 5 bases and the J segment 9 bases; nucleotides outside the gene matches: 14. The CDR3 covers 15 residues. The germline V gene has CDR1 MDHEN and CDR2 SYDVKM. CDR3 sequence (DNA): TGTGCCAGCAGTCGTATGGGGACAGGAGGAGGAAGCTACACCTTC. Translated: CASSRMGTGGGSYTF.

The V gene is TRBV29-1, the J gene TRBJ2-1, with 10 bases lining up with TRBD2. Germline trimming cut 0 bases from V and 2 bases from J; bases unmatched to any gene: 4. This CDR3 spans 16 amino acids. Germline V CDR1 and CDR2: SQVTM, ANQGSEA. This CDR3 reads CSVEDGTSGAYNEQFF. In DNA, the CDR3 is TGCAGCGTTGAAGATGGAACTAGCGGGGCCTACAATGAGCAGTTCTTC.

CDR3 bases: TGTGCCAGCAGCAAGGAATACGAGCAGTACTTC. Residues: CASSKEYEQYF. V is TRBV6-7 and J is TRBJ2-7; D is ambiguous. TRBV6-7 counts as an open reading frame of uncertain function. The CDR3 sequence is 11 residues long. V lost 6 bases and J lost 4, with 7 bases in between.

The CDR3 loop reads CASSAGLPTDTQYF. The CDR3 DNA sequence: TGTGCCAGCAGTGCGGGGTTGCCCACAGATACGCAGTATTTT. The rearrangement joins TRBV6-2 or TRBV6-3 to TRBJ2-3; D may be TRBD2 (6 bases). Germline loops: CDR1 MNHEY, CDR2 SVGEGT. The CDR3 is 14 amino acids. Trimming left V 5 bases short and J 2 bases short, with 11 bases between.

The table lists this clonotype with a few counts. This CDR3 reads CASSMGGLTKNIQYF. The CDR3 DNA reads as TGTGCCAGTAGTATGGGGGGGTTGACCAAAAACATTCAGTACTTC. The chain uses TRBV19 and TRBJ2-4; 7 bases fit TRBD2. CDR1 is LNHDA, CDR2 SQIVND, per germline (reference sequence). Unmatched junction bases numbered 4, after V lost 3 bases and J lost 2 bases. The length of the CDR3 is 15 residues. The whole variable domain, filled in from reference TRBV19 and TRBJ2-4, reads DGGITQSPKYLFRKEGQNVTLSCEQNLNHDAMYWYRQDPGQGLRLIYYSQIVNDFQKGDIAEGYSVSREKKESFPLTVTSAQKNPTAFYLCASSMGGLTKNIQYFGAGTRLSVL.

The rearrangement joins TRBV13 to TRBJ2-3; 9 nucleotides match TRBD2. The germline gives CDR1 PRHDT, CDR2 FYEKMQ (reference sequence). The ends lost 6 bases at V and 14 bases at J; junction bases unmatched: 18. The CDR3 is 15 residues long. The CDR3 spells CASSEVSARGGRLYF. For the CDR3, the DNA is TGTGCCAGCAGTGAAGTGTCAGCGCGGGGGGGGCGCTTGTATTTT.

The chain is built from TRBV12-3 or TRBV12-4 and TRBJ2-5, with D possibly TRBD2 on 5 matching bases. Trimming stripped 3 bases from V and 4 bases from J, with 12 bases between. The CDR3 contains 14 residues. The CDR3 DNA sequence: TGTGCCAGCAGTTTTGACGGGGTTGGAGAGACCCAGTACTTC. Translating gives CASSFDGVGETQYF.

The rearrangement links TRBV14 to TRBJ2-7; D not resolved. CDR1 is SGHDN and CDR2 is FVKESK in the germline V gene. The CDR3 consists of 12 residues. Trimming removed 6 bases at V and 3 bases at J, with 9 bases between. The CDR3 protein is CASSRLSYEQYF. The CDR3 DNA follows: TGTGCCAGCAGTCGGCTAAGCTACGAGCAGTACTTC.

V gene TRBV2 combines with J gene TRBJ1-6; D unclear. The germline V gene has CDR1 SNHLY and CDR2 FYNNEI. Trimming pared 7 bases from V and 10 bases from J, leaving 8 bases between. CDR3 length: 11 residues. CDR3 residues: CASNFASPLHF. In nucleotides, the CDR3 is TGTGCCAGCAATTTCGCCTCACCCCTCCACTTT.

Note on this clonotype: Germline and junction disagree at one end, which may indicate a read error. The CDR3 here is CASSAGPRGSGIF. CDR3 DNA: TGTGCCAGTAGCGCTGGCCCCCGGGGCTCGGGGATTTTT. This chain links TRBV19 with TRBJ1-4; tentatively, D is TRBD1 (5 bases). Germline assignment: CDR1 LNHDA and CDR2 SQIVND (reference sequence). There are 13 residues in the CDR3.

V and J are TRBV19 and TRBJ1-4; possibly TRBD1 for D (6 bases). Germline loops: CDR1 LNHDA, CDR2 SQIVND (reference sequence). V lost 3 bases and J 3 bases, leaving 11 bases between the germline ends. This CDR3 comprises 15 residues. Here the CDR3 DNA reads TGTGCCAGTAGTATCGACAGGTCGGCTAATGAAAAACTGTTTTTT. Translating gives CASSIDRSANEKLFF.

This chain connects TRBV6-5 to TRBJ2-3, with D perhaps being TRBD1 or TRBD2 (5 bases each). The V and J ends lost 5 bases and 6 bases respectively, with 9 bases between them. The CDR3 covers 12 residues. Looked up from germline, CDR1 is MNHEY and CDR2 is SVGAGI. CDR3 in DNA: TGTGCCAGCAGTCCCGGGGCCGATACGCAGTATTTT. Translated: CASSPGADTQYF.

This clonotype was seen only a few times. The V and J genes are TRBV5-1 and TRBJ2-1; no clear D. V was clipped by 0 bases and J by 0 bases, with 4 bases between them. CDR1 and CDR2 (germline): SGHRS, YFSETQ. The CDR3 length is 14 residues. DNA for the CDR3: TGCGCCAGCAGCTTGGACCTCTCCTACAATGAGCAGTTCTTC. It is translated as CASSLDLSYNEQFF.

The chain has TRBV7-2 and TRBJ2-5; 10 bases map to TRBD2. Losses at the gene ends were 4 bases for V and 10 bases for J; bases not matched to a gene: 15. This CDR3 spans 16 amino acids. The germline V gene has CDR1 SGHTA and CDR2 FQGNSA. The CDR3 region has the DNA TGTGCCAGCAGCTCCCAGATAGCGGGAGGAGGGGTAGGCCAGTACTTC. Translating gives CASSSQIAGGGVGQYF.

This clonotype was detected only a few times. The chain is built from TRBV5-5 and TRBJ1-3, with D hard to call. V dropped 3 bases and J dropped 2 bases, with 9 bases sitting between them. The length of the CDR3 is 14 residues. Per the germline V gene, CDR1 is SGHKS and CDR2 is YYEKEE (reference sequence). The CDR3, as DNA: TGTGCCAGCAGCTCGCGGTCCACTGGAAACACCATATATTTT. Its translation: CASSSRSTGNTIYF.

The V gene is TRBV12-3 or TRBV12-4, the J gene TRBJ2-3; D unclear. There are 12 residues in the CDR3. Trimming took off 5 bases at V and 6 bases at J, with 9 bases between the two ends. The CDR3 region has the DNA TGTGCCAGCAGTCCAATCCCCGATACGCAGTATTTT. Amino acid sequence: CASSPIPDTQYF.

The chain recombines TRBV13 with TRBJ2-5; possible D gene TRBD1, 5 bases. V gave up 6 bases and J gave up 9 bases, with 14 bases separating them. The length of the CDR3 is 12 residues. CDR1 and CDR2 (germline): PRHDT, FYEKMQ (reference sequence). The CDR3 sequence is CASSSIMGPQYF. The CDR3 nucleotides are TGTGCCAGCAGTTCAATTATGGGGCCCCAGTACTTC.

This chain joins TRBV11-2 and TRBJ2-3; D is possibly TRBD2 (6 bases). The germline V gene encodes CDR1 SGHAT and CDR2 FQNNGV. Trimming stripped 7 bases from V and 0 bases from J, with 23 bases between. The CDR3 covers 18 residues. The chain's CDR3 is CASTTHPRGTTSTDTQYF. CDR3 DNA: TGTGCCAGCACCACACACCCCCGGGGGACCACTAGCACAGATACGCAGTATTTT.

The V call is TRBV20-1, the J call TRBJ1-6; 9 nucleotides line up with TRBD1. J was trimmed by 5 bases and V by 3 bases; bases with no gene match: 8. The length of the CDR3 is 16 residues. Germline CDR1 DFQATT, CDR2 SNEGSKA (reference sequence). This CDR3 reads CSARVGQGRNNSPLHF. As DNA, the CDR3 is TGCAGTGCTAGGGTCGGACAGGGGAGGAATAATTCACCCCTCCACTTT.

The CDR3 loop is CASSLVQGPEQYF. In DNA form, the CDR3 reads TGTGCCAGCAGCCTAGTACAGGGTCCCGAGCAGTACTTC. The chain couples TRBV7-9 to TRBJ2-7; possibly TRBD1 for D (6 bases). CDR1 and CDR2 from the germline V gene are SEHNR and FQNEAQ (reference sequence). The CDR3 has 13 amino acids. V was trimmed by 5 bases and J by 6 bases, leaving 14 bases between them.

This clonotype has just a few counts. J is TRBJ2-7 and V is TRBV4-2; 7 bases agree with TRBD1. The CDR3 is 15 amino acids. J was trimmed by 1 base and V by 4 bases; bases with no gene match: 7. Germline-derived CDR1 and CDR2 are LGHNA and YNFKEQ. The CDR3 DNA follows: TGTGCCAGCAGCCCGATAACAGGGGAATCCTACGAGCAGTACTTC. It specifies CASSPITGESYEQYF.

This clonotype was detected only a few times. CDR3 sequence: CASSPVLQGGYTF. CDR3 nucleotide sequence: TGTGCCAGCAGCCCCGTTCTCCAGGGTGGCTACACCTTC. The chain is built from TRBV9 and TRBJ1-2; D might be TRBD1 (5 bases). Germline values: CDR1 SGDLS, CDR2 YYNGEE. The CDR3 runs to 13 residues. Trimming stripped 4 bases from V and 7 bases from J, with 14 bases between.